Presented here are 20 T cell receptor beta chains from one specimen sequenced in a study of response to subunit inactivated influenza vaccine. TCRdb reanalysed the RT-PCR reads using MiXCR and keeps one entry per CDR3 protein. This sample has roughly 190,000 distinct CDR3 sequences, with 14% found just once. The source was CD8+ T cells sorted from PBMCs, collected 4 to 6 days after vaccination. The receptors were gathered from a man in his fifties or sixties who received an inactivated influenza vaccine.

The rearrangement links TRBV6-1 to TRBJ2-2; 7 bases are shared with TRBD1. Germline CDR1 reads MNHNS; CDR2 reads SASEGT. J gave up 3 bases and V 6 bases, and 7 bases lay outside the gene matches. The CDR3 contains 15 residues. The DNA for the CDR3 is TGTGCCAGCAGCCCGGGACAGAAACACACCGGGGAGCTGTTTTTT. Translation gives CASSPGQKHTGELFF.

The chain is built from TRBV29-1 and TRBJ2-7, with 10 bases lining up with TRBD2. V dropped 2 bases and J dropped 0; count of bases not matched to a gene: 1. This CDR3 spans 14 amino acids. From germline, CDR1 is SQVTM and CDR2 ANQGSEA. This CDR3 reads CSVELAGVSYEQYF. The CDR3, as DNA: TGCAGCGTTGAACTAGCGGGAGTCTCCTACGAGCAGTACTTC.

The gene calls are TRBV12-3 or TRBV12-4 and TRBJ2-1; TRBD2 matches 8 bases. The CDR3 sequence is 16 residues long. V shed 5 bases, J shed 4 bases, and the junction held 10 bases outside the gene matches. In DNA form, the CDR3 reads TGTGCCAGCAGTCCCCGACAGCGGGGGACGTACAATGAGCAGTTCTTC. The encoded protein is CASSPRQRGTYNEQFF.

This clonotype came up a few times. This rearrangement joins TRBV24-1 to TRBJ1-2; 7 bases agree with TRBD1. The CDR3 has 14 amino acids. V trimming: 4 bases; J trimming: 4 bases; junction bases outside the gene matches: 5. CDR1 is KGHDR and CDR2 is SFDVKD in the germline V gene. The CDR3 here is CATSEPGGSYGYTF. CDR3 in DNA: TGTGCCACCAGTGAGCCAGGGGGATCCTATGGCTACACCTTC.

This clonotype was detected many times. The chain couples TRBV25-1 to TRBJ1-6, with D hard to call. This CDR3 region has 14 residues. From germline, CDR1 is MGHDK and CDR2 SYGVNS. Between the trimmed V and J ends, which lost 1 base and 9 bases, there was a span of 10 bases. CDR3 in amino acids: CASSELLWSSPLHF. For the CDR3, the DNA is TGTGCCAGCAGTGAATTACTTTGGAGTTCACCCCTCCACTTT. The full variable domain, completed using reference TRBV25-1 and TRBJ1-6, is EADIYQTPRYLVIGTGKKITLECSQTMGHDKMYWYQQDPGMELHLIHYSYGVNSTEKGDLSSESTVSRIRTEHFPLTLESARPSHTSQYLCASSELLWSSPLHFGNGTRLTVT.

J is TRBJ2-1 and V is TRBV27, with no clear D. CDR3 length equals 14 residues. V shed 3 bases and J shed 11 bases, with 17 bases lying between them. Germline V CDR1 and CDR2: MNHEY, SMNVEV (reference sequence). CDR3 nucleotides: TGTGCCAGCAGTTTTACGGCTAACTCCGACAAGCAGTTCTTC. It codes for CASSFTANSDKQFF.

In this sample, this clonotype turned up once. This rearrangement joins TRBV28 to TRBJ1-1; maybe TRBD1 (6 bases). The CDR3 is 14 residues long. Germline-derived CDR1 and CDR2 are MDHEN and SYDVKM. The V end lost 3 bases, the J end lost 3 bases, and 11 bases lay between the germline ends. The CDR3 reads CASSLGAVDTEAFF. The CDR3 DNA reads as TGTGCCAGCAGTTTGGGGGCGGTGGACACTGAAGCTTTCTTT.

This clonotype was found once. With a much larger clone just one base away, this may be a read error. The chain joins TRBV20-1 to TRBJ2-5, with D tentatively TRBD2 (6 bases). The V end was cut by 3 bases, the J end by 8 bases, with 16 bases between. CDR1 and CDR2 from the germline V gene are DFQATT and SNEGSKA (reference sequence). There are 13 residues in the CDR3. CDR3 region: CSASTGDLDTQYF. CDR3 nucleotide sequence: TGCAGTGCTAGCACGGGGGACCTAGATACCCAGTACTTC.

The gene calls are TRBV2 and TRBJ2-3, with D perhaps given as TRBD1 or TRBD2 (5 bases each). With 8 bases removed from V and 4 bases from J, the gap between germline ends came to 7 bases. The CDR3 spans 11 residues. In germline, CDR1 is SNHLY, CDR2 FYNNEI. As DNA, the CDR3 is TGTGCCAGCTGGGACGCAGATACGCAGTATTTT. It specifies CASWDADTQYF.

This clonotype was seen a handful of times. The V and J genes are TRBV15 and TRBJ2-1; D ambiguous. Trimming pared 0 bases from V and 3 bases from J, leaving 9 bases between. Germline V lookup: CDR1 LNHNV, CDR2 YYDKDF (reference sequence). This CDR3 is 15 amino acids long. Here the CDR3 reads CATSRDRYSYNEQFF. The DNA of the CDR3 is TGTGCCACCAGCAGAGATAGGTACAGCTACAATGAGCAGTTCTTC.

V usage is TRBV6-2 or TRBV6-3 and J usage is TRBJ2-1, with D unresolved. Germline V gives CDR1 MNHEY, CDR2 SVGEGT. This CDR3 region has 14 residues. Trimming took 6 bases from V and 4 from J, leaving 13 bases between them. The CDR3 bases are TGTGCCAGCAGAACACCGGGCCCGTACAATGAGCAGTTCTTC. Amino acids: CASRTPGPYNEQFF.

The sample holds a few counts of this clonotype. This chain connects TRBV11-1 to TRBJ1-1; tentative D call: TRBD1 (5 bases). The CDR3 covers 15 residues. V was shortened by 0 bases and J by 5 bases, with 13 bases between the two germline ends. The V gene's germline CDR1 is SGHAT and CDR2 FQDESV (reference sequence). The CDR3 is CASSLAPGTGTEAFF. DNA of the CDR3: TGTGCCAGCAGCTTAGCGCCAGGGACGGGGACTGAAGCTTTCTTT.

This clonotype was detected ten times or more. The chain links TRBV7-2 to TRBJ2-5; no definite D call. The CDR3 loop spans 13 amino acids. The germline V and J ends were trimmed by 5 bases and 2 bases, with 9 bases remaining between them. In germline, CDR1 is SGHTA, CDR2 FQGNSA. This CDR3 reads CASSPGPQETQYF. The CDR3 DNA reads as TGTGCCAGCAGCCCAGGCCCGCAAGAGACCCAGTACTTC.

This clonotype was counted many times. V usage is TRBV3-1 and J usage is TRBJ1-2; D not certain. CDR1 is LGHDT and CDR2 is YNNKEL in the germline V gene (reference sequence). Trimming removed 6 bases from V and 6 bases from J, with 8 bases in between. CDR3 length equals 11 residues. The CDR3 nucleotides read TGTGCCAGCAGGGAAAAGGATGGCTACACCTTC. It yields the protein CASREKDGYTF.

This clonotype was observed a handful of times. The chain has TRBV4-1 and TRBJ1-1, with unresolved D. Trimming shortened V by 1 base and J by 3 bases, and 12 bases separated the two germline ends. The germline V gene has CDR1 MGHRA and CDR2 YSYEKL. The CDR3 is made up of 15 amino acids. The DNA for the CDR3 is TGCGCCAGCAGCCAAGTTGAATGGGTAGACACTGAAGCTTTCTTT. It translates to CASSQVEWVDTEAFF.

Regarding this clonotype: At one end, the junction sequence differs from germline, possibly due to a read error. The chain carries TRBV28 and TRBJ1-5; unclear D gene. There are 15 residues in the CDR3. From germline, CDR1 is MDHEN and CDR2 SYDVKM. CDR3 nucleotides: TGTGCCAGCAGCTACCCCCAAGTTAGCAATCAGCCCCTGCATTTT. Amino acids: CASSYPQVSNQPLHF.

The genes are TRBV9 and TRBJ1-4, with D possibly being TRBD1 (5 bases). Germline loops: CDR1 SGDLS, CDR2 YYNGEE. Trimming removed 4 bases from V and 15 bases from J, with 22 bases in between. This CDR3 region has 14 residues. CDR3 residues: CASSRDSPAGNMFF. CDR3 DNA: TGTGCCAGCAGCCGTGACAGCCCCGCGGGTAATATGTTTTTT.

This clonotype was recorded a few times. The J gene is TRBJ1-2, the V gene TRBV7-2; TRBD1 matches at 7 bases. CDR3 size: 13 residues. Germline trimming cut 1 base from V and 8 bases from J; bases unmatched to any gene: 4. CDR1 and CDR2 from the germline V gene are SGHTA and FQGNSA. Here the CDR3 DNA reads TGTGCCAGCAGCTTAGGCACAGGGGAAGGCTACACCTTC. This translates into CASSLGTGEGYTF.

The genes are TRBV4-3 and TRBJ1-3; D is possibly TRBD1 (5 bases). The CDR3 loop spans 16 amino acids. CDR1 is LGHNA and CDR2 is YSLEER in the germline V gene. Trimming took off 1 base at V and 3 bases at J, with 13 bases between the two ends. The CDR3 DNA reads TGCGCCAGCAGCCAAGGTCTCAGGGAGAATGGAAACACCATATATTTT. It translates to CASSQGLRENGNTIYF.

Note on this clonotype: Germline and junction disagree at one end, which may indicate a read error. The V gene is TRBV7-9, the J gene TRBJ2-1; D is perhaps TRBD2 (6 bases). Germline V lookup: CDR1 SEHNR, CDR2 FQNEAQ (reference sequence). This CDR3 has 13 amino acids. CDR3 in DNA: TGTGCCAGCAGCTTAAAACTAGCCGATGAGCAGCTCTTC. The encoded protein is CASSLKLADEQLF. The full variable domain, completed using reference TRBV7-9 and TRBJ2-1, is DTGVSQNPRHKITKRGQNVTFRCDPISEHNRLYWYRQTLGQGPEFLTYFQNEAQLEKSRLLSDRFSAERPKGSFSTLEIQRTEQGDSAMYLCASSLKLADEQLFGPGTRLTVL.